The clone carrying this T cell receptor beta chain was seen a single time. The antigen remains unidentified. The germline V gene has CDR1 SGDLS and CDR2 YYNGEE. The CDR3 length is 17 residues. Trimming removed 4 bases from V and 3 bases from J; junction bases left unmatched: 11. The data derive from a study of PD-1 blockade in classical Hodgkin lymphoma. Profiled with immunoSEQ multiplex PCR; TCRdb holds only in-frame clones, not every one. The table has under 100,000 clones, about 93% seen once; the top ten hold about 2.6%. Study conclusions and caveats: Complete responders entered with baseline diversity on par with newly diagnosed patients, the results showed. Individuals initiating nivolumab under 1 year after ASCT were excluded. Newly diagnosed patients were said to have less baseline TCR diversity than healthy donors did.

Autologous stem cell transplantation was followed by relapse in every patient, and brentuximab vedotin exposure varied. This clonotype originated in a human donor with classical Hodgkin lymphoma. The sample in question was peripheral blood mononuclear cells (PBMCs), obtained before the second cycle of nivolumab. The genes are TRBV9 and TRBJ2-5, with 11 bases fitting TRBD2. CDR3 amino acids: CASSIGVGTSGEETQYF. Written as DNA, the CDR3 is TGTGCCAGCAGCATAGGTGTAGGGACTAGCGGAGAAGAGACCCAGTACTTC.